Presented here are 30 T cell receptor beta chains from one specimen sequenced in a study of neurological immune-mediated disorders. TCRdb called the 5' RACE reads again in MiXCR, with one record for every CDR3 protein. The sample lists about 55,000 distinct CDR3 sequences; over 4% were seen once. Sequenced material: PBMCs. The receptors were gathered from a man aged 45-65 years with multiple sclerosis.

This clonotype was counted at least ten times. This chain links TRBV5-1 with TRBJ2-5; a weak D match, TRBD2 (5 bases). V lost 1 base and J 5 bases, leaving 18 bases between the germline ends. Germline-derived CDR1 and CDR2 are SGHRS and YFSETQ. This CDR3 has 16 amino acids. The CDR3 nucleotides are TGCGCCAGCAGCTTGTCGACAACGGGTCCGGGGGAGACCCAGTACTTC. It is translated as CASSLSTTGPGETQYF.

The genes are TRBV27 and TRBJ1-2, with 9 bases matching TRBD1. This CDR3 is 15 amino acids long. The V gene's germline CDR1 is MNHEY and CDR2 SMNVEV (reference sequence). Germline trimming cut 5 bases from V and 3 bases from J; bases unmatched to any gene: 7. CDR3 sequence (DNA): TGTGCCAGCAGTACCCAACGACAGGGGGACTATGGCTACACCTTC. The encoded protein is CASSTQRQGDYGYTF.

This clonotype showed up many times. This chain links TRBV20-1 with TRBJ1-1; D unresolved. In germline, CDR1 is DFQATT, CDR2 SNEGSKA (reference sequence). The CDR3 is 13 residues long. V gave up 6 bases and J gave up 1 base, with 12 bases separating them. Here the CDR3 DNA reads TGCAGTGCCAGACTCGACCCGAACACTGAAGCTTTCTTT. Protein sequence: CSARLDPNTEAFF.

At least ten counts were recorded for this clonotype. The chain couples TRBV2 to TRBJ2-6; D remains unclear. CDR1 is SNHLY and CDR2 is FYNNEI in the germline V gene. The CDR3 is made up of 15 amino acids. Trimming took off 1 base at V and 1 base at J, with 5 bases between the two ends. The CDR3 here is CASSEEGSGANVLTF. CDR3 coding DNA: TGTGCCAGCAGTGAAGAGGGTTCTGGGGCCAACGTCCTGACTTTC.

This clonotype was counted at least ten times. V usage is TRBV12-3 or TRBV12-4 and J usage is TRBJ2-3; D not resolved. CDR3 length equals 14 residues. V lost 6 bases and J lost 1, with 11 bases in between. The CDR3 DNA reads as TGTGCCAGCAGCCCCCCGGCGGGCACAGATACGCAGTATTTT. It yields the protein CASSPPAGTDTQYF.

This clonotype was counted at least ten times. Mismatch with germline at one junction end may stem from a read error. The V and J genes are TRBV16 and TRBJ1-5; unclear D gene. CDR1 is KGHSY, CDR2 FQNENV, per germline. The length of the CDR3 is 12 residues. The CDR3 region has the DNA TGTGCCAGCAGCCCCCTGGGCCAGCCCCAGAATTTT. This sequence encodes CASSPLGQPQNF.

This clonotype was detected many times. The chain combines TRBV7-3 with TRBJ2-1; 9 bases are shared with TRBD2. The CDR3 has 15 amino acids. V shed 2 bases and J 7 bases; nucleotides not matched to a gene: 6. CDR1 is SGHTA, CDR2 FQGTGA, per germline. CDR3 coding DNA: TGTGCCAGCAGCTTAGTGGCGGGAGGGTGGAATGAGCAGTTCTTC. It specifies CASSLVAGGWNEQFF.

This clonotype showed up many times. The chain has TRBV6-5 and TRBJ2-7; 8 positions match TRBD1. CDR3 length: 16 amino acids. CDR1 is MNHEY, CDR2 SVGAGI, per germline. V dropped 6 bases and J dropped 3; count of bases not matched to a gene: 13. For the CDR3, the DNA is TGTGCCAGCAGGAGGGTTTCGACAGGGGCAAACTACGAGCAGTACTTC. This translates into CASRRVSTGANYEQYF.

The table lists this clonotype with many counts. The chain links TRBV29-1 to TRBJ2-1; the D gene is possibly TRBD2 (5 bases). The V end lost 6 bases, the J end lost 9 bases, and 15 bases lay between the germline ends. Germline loops: CDR1 SQVTM, CDR2 ANQGSEA. The CDR3 totals 12 residues. The CDR3 bases are TGCAGCGTCGAGGGCCTAGTTAGTGAGCAGTTCTTC. Its protein product is CSVEGLVSEQFF.

In this sample, this clonotype turned up many times. This chain links TRBV11-2 with TRBJ1-6; D not certain. Trimming took off 3 bases at V and 5 bases at J, with 8 bases between the two ends. The CDR3 has 14 residues. Per the germline V gene, CDR1 is SGHAT and CDR2 is FQNNGV. The CDR3: CASSFSGDNSPLHF. As DNA, the CDR3 is TGTGCCAGCAGCTTTTCCGGGGATAATTCACCCCTCCACTTT. Looking up the rest from reference TRBV11-2 and TRBJ1-6 gives the full variable domain: EAGVAQSPRYKIIEKRQSVAFWCNPISGHATLYWYQQILGQGPKLLIQFQNNGVVDDSQLPKDRFSAERLKGVDSTLKIQPAKLEDSAVYLCASSFSGDNSPLHFGNGTRLTVT.

This clonotype was recorded at least ten times. The chain couples TRBV11-1 to TRBJ2-5; no clear D. With 0 bases removed from V and 5 bases from J, the gap between germline ends came to 13 bases. The CDR3 contains 15 residues. Looked up from germline, CDR1 is SGHAT and CDR2 is FQDESV (reference sequence). The CDR3 sequence is CASSLAVERWETQYF. CDR3 bases: TGTGCCAGCAGCTTAGCGGTGGAGCGTTGGGAGACCCAGTACTTC.

This clonotype was seen at least ten times. V gene TRBV7-9 combines with J gene TRBJ1-3; 9 bases align to TRBD1. The CDR3 contains 17 residues. J lost 2 bases, V lost 5 bases, and 10 bases had no gene match. Germline CDR1 is SEHNR and CDR2 is FQNEAQ (reference sequence). CDR3 sequence: CASSTLEQGAPGNTIYF. The CDR3 nucleotides read TGTGCCAGCAGCACTCTGGAACAGGGGGCGCCTGGAAACACCATATATTTT.

The genes are TRBV5-5 and TRBJ1-1; D may be TRBD1 (5 bases). With 4 bases removed from V and 0 bases from J, the gap between germline ends came to 22 bases. CDR1 and CDR2 (germline): SGHKS, YYEKEE (reference sequence). This CDR3 region has 18 residues. The CDR3 region is CASSQSYATGIMNTEAFF. The CDR3 bases are TGTGCCAGCAGCCAATCCTACGCCACAGGAATAATGAACACTGAAGCTTTCTTT. The whole variable domain, remainder taken from reference TRBV5-5 and TRBJ1-1, is DAGVTQSPTHLIKTRGQQVTLRCSPISGHKSVSWYQQVLGQGPQFIFQYYEKEERGRGNFPDRFSARQFPNYSSELNVNALLLGDSALYLCASSQSYATGIMNTEAFFGQGTRLTVV.

This clonotype was detected many times. The CDR3, as DNA: TGTGCCAGCAGCTCCCTGACTAGTTCCGATGAGCAGTTCTTC. Translated, it gives CASSSLTSSDEQFF. This sequence joins TRBV7-9 and TRBJ2-1, with a possible D match to TRBD2 (6 bases). V lost 4 bases to trimming and J lost 8 bases, with 15 bases between them. The germline V gene encodes CDR1 SEHNR and CDR2 FQNEAQ (reference sequence). The length of the CDR3 is 14 residues.

At least ten counts were recorded for this clonotype. The rearrangement joins TRBV28 to TRBJ2-7; the match to TRBD2 covers 8 bases. The CDR3 is 14 residues long. Germline CDR1 reads MDHEN; CDR2 reads SYDVKM. Trimming at V came to 6 bases and at J to 1 base, leaving 5 bases not matched to a gene. The CDR3 DNA is TGTGCCAGCAGAAATAGCGGGGCATCCTACGAGCAGTACTTC. It translates to CASRNSGASYEQYF.

This clonotype was observed many times. The chain is built from TRBV28 and TRBJ2-1; 8 positions agree with TRBD1. CDR1 is MDHEN, CDR2 SYDVKM, per germline. V lost 8 bases and J lost 4; bases outside the gene matches: 4. This CDR3 has 13 amino acids. The CDR3: CASRTGLYNEQFF. DNA of the CDR3: TGTGCCAGCCGGACAGGGTTGTACAATGAGCAGTTCTTC. The whole variable domain, filled in from reference TRBV28 and TRBJ2-1, reads DVKVTQSSRYLVKRTGEKVFLECVQDMDHENMFWYRQDPGLGLRLIYFSYDVKMKEKGDIPEGYSVSREKKERFSLILESASTNQTSMYLCASRTGLYNEQFFGPGTRLTVL.

This clonotype was observed many times. The V gene is TRBV20-1, the J gene TRBJ1-2; D remains ambiguous. Germline CDR1 reads DFQATT; CDR2 reads SNEGSKA (reference sequence). CDR3 size: 13 residues. V dropped 3 bases and J dropped 0 bases, with 8 bases sitting between them. The CDR3 bases are TGCAGTGCTAGCGACAACGCTAACTATGGCTACACCTTC. Translated, it gives CSASDNANYGYTF.

In its sample, this clonotype ranks as medium-sized. The rearrangement links TRBV20-1 to TRBJ1-2, with 9 nucleotides matching TRBD1. Trimming removed 6 bases from V and 0 bases from J; junction bases left unmatched: 8. This CDR3 is built from 15 residues. The V gene's germline CDR1 is DFQATT and CDR2 SNEGSKA (reference sequence). CDR3 sequence: CSARDRDDANYGYTF. In nucleotides, the CDR3 is TGCAGTGCCCGGGACAGGGATGATGCTAACTATGGCTACACCTTC.

The V gene is TRBV2, the J gene TRBJ2-7, with 12 nucleotides matching TRBD2. Per the germline V gene, CDR1 is SNHLY and CDR2 is FYNNEI. The CDR3 contains 13 residues. V gave up 9 bases and J gave up 7 bases; unmatched junction bases: 7. The CDR3 region has the DNA TGTGCCAGAAGACTAGCGGGAGCCCTAGAGCAGTACTTC. Translating gives CARRLAGALEQYF.

This clonotype was found many times. The chain combines TRBV29-1 with TRBJ1-1, with D maybe TRBD1 (6 bases). The germline V gene has CDR1 SQVTM and CDR2 ANQGSEA. The CDR3 has 14 residues. V lost 4 bases, J lost 4 bases, and 16 bases lay in between. CDR3 sequence reads: CSVGGGLSITEAFF. CDR3 nucleotide sequence: TGCAGCGTTGGGGGGGGCCTTTCGATCACTGAAGCTTTCTTT.

This clonotype was observed many times. The chain combines TRBV5-1 with TRBJ1-5; D is perhaps TRBD1 (5 bases). With 5 bases removed from V and 0 bases from J, the gap between germline ends came to 15 bases. Germline-derived CDR1 and CDR2 are SGHRS and YFSETQ. The CDR3 totals 16 residues. CDR3 sequence reads: CASSAEGLLSNQPQHF. In nucleotides, the CDR3 is TGCGCCAGCAGTGCCGAGGGGCTCCTTAGCAATCAGCCCCAGCATTTT.

This clonotype was picked up many times. CDR3 sequence reads: CSARDLEGTGELFF. The CDR3 DNA is TGCAGTGCTAGAGATCTTGAGGGAACCGGGGAGCTGTTTTTT. This chain joins TRBV20-1 and TRBJ2-2, with D possibly matching TRBD2 (5 bases). Germline V CDR1 and CDR2: DFQATT, SNEGSKA (reference sequence). V was clipped by 0 bases and J by 5 bases, with 10 bases between them. The CDR3 has 14 amino acids.

Ten or more counts support this clonotype. The rearrangement uses TRBV28 and TRBJ2-7, with TRBD1 matching 8 bases. This CDR3 spans 15 amino acids. The V gene end was trimmed by 5 bases and the J gene end by 3 bases; junction bases not matched to a gene: 9. Germline assignment: CDR1 MDHEN and CDR2 SYDVKM. The CDR3 spells CASSPLGTGDYEQYF. In DNA form, the CDR3 reads TGTGCCAGCAGTCCCCTAGGGACAGGAGACTACGAGCAGTACTTC.

This clonotype was counted at least ten times. J is TRBJ2-7 and V is TRBV28; no firm D call. The germline gives CDR1 MDHEN, CDR2 SYDVKM. The CDR3 is 11 residues long. CDR3 region: CAASDSYEQYF. CDR3 DNA: TGTGCAGCCTCAGACTCCTACGAGCAGTACTTC.

The sample holds one count of this clonotype. The CDR3 spells CASSFFSDRIYEQYF. CDR3 nucleotide sequence: TGTGCCAGCAGCTTCTTTTCAGACAGGATCTACGAGCAGTACTTC. The chain uses TRBV5-6 and TRBJ2-7; D perhaps matches TRBD1 (6 bases). Per germline, CDR1 SGHDT and CDR2 YYEEEE. Trimming removed 2 bases at V and 3 bases at J, with 15 bases between. The CDR3 spans 15 residues.

This clonotype was detected ten times or more. The chain carries TRBV5-6 and TRBJ1-5, with D maybe TRBD1 (5 bases). The CDR3 loop spans 14 amino acids. Deletions cut 3 bases from V and 5 bases from J, with 12 bases between. Germline V gene sequence: CDR1 SGHDT, CDR2 YYEEEE. CDR3 bases: TGTGCCAGCAGCTCCAGGGTAGGGTATCAGCCCCAGCATTTT. It is translated as CASSSRVGYQPQHF.

This clonotype has a count of ten or more. The chain combines TRBV7-9 with TRBJ2-7, with 8 nucleotides matching TRBD1. Germline values: CDR1 SEHNR, CDR2 FQNEAQ (reference sequence). This CDR3 is built from 14 residues. V shed 2 bases and J 3 bases; nucleotides not matched to a gene: 3. The CDR3 DNA is TGTGCCAGCAGCTTATCCGGGACAGGCTACGAGCAGTACTTC. As protein: CASSLSGTGYEQYF.

This clonotype has at least ten counts. Here the CDR3 reads CASSFKGDGEFAFF. In DNA, the CDR3 is TGCGCCAGCAGCTTTAAGGGGGATGGAGAGTTTGCTTTCTTT. This sequence joins TRBV5-1 and TRBJ1-1, with a tentative D call TRBD1 (6 bases). The CDR3 consists of 14 residues. The V end was cut by 2 bases, the J end by 11 bases, with 19 bases between. Germline loops: CDR1 SGHRS, CDR2 YFSETQ.

This clonotype was counted at least ten times. The chain joins TRBV28 to TRBJ2-1, with TRBD2 identical over 11 bases. CDR3 size: 17 residues. In germline, CDR1 is MDHEN, CDR2 SYDVKM. J gave up 2 bases and V 6 bases, and 9 bases lay outside the gene matches. The CDR3: CASRGPGLAEPYNEQFF. The DNA for the CDR3 is TGTGCCAGCAGGGGTCCGGGACTAGCGGAACCCTACAATGAGCAGTTCTTC.

This clonotype was seen repeatedly, ten times or more. The V gene is TRBV29-1, the J gene TRBJ2-2; 9 positions match TRBD2. With V trimmed by 3 bases and J by 7 bases, 12 bases remained unmatched. This CDR3 comprises 16 residues. CDR1 is SQVTM and CDR2 is ANQGSEA in the germline V gene. CDR3 in amino acids: CSVESQTGTSYGELFF. The CDR3 DNA follows: TGCAGCGTTGAGTCCCAAACCGGGACTAGCTACGGGGAGCTGTTTTTT.